Presented here are 16 T cell receptor beta chains from one specimen sequenced in a study of blood T cell repertoires in COVID-19. Method: immunoSEQ multiplex PCR; TCRdb's copy keeps in-frame clones and lacks some. The repertoire has nearly 200,000 clones, about 85% of them found once; the top ten carry 15% to 20%. The sample consisted of peripheral blood. Receptors originate from a human donor in a cohort sampled during active COVID-19.

This clone appeared a single time. The rearrangement joins TRBV7-3 to TRBJ2-2; 8 bases align to TRBD1. The germline gives CDR1 SGHTA, CDR2 FQGTGA. The CDR3 loop spans 15 amino acids. V shed 2 bases, J shed 5 bases, and the junction held 4 bases outside the gene matches. Written as DNA, the CDR3 is TGTGCCAGCAGCTTACAGGGGGCGAGGACCGGGGAGCTGTTTTTT. This codes for CASSLQGARTGELFF.

The chain links TRBV5-1 to TRBJ2-1, with D possibly being TRBD2 (5 bases). The CDR3 is 16 amino acids. V lost 0 bases and J lost 2, with 12 bases in between. From germline, CDR1 is SGHRS and CDR2 YFSETQ. In nucleotides, the CDR3 is TGCGCCAGCAGCTTGGGGTCGGGAAGACCCTACAATGAGCAGTTCTTC. This translates into CASSLGSGRPYNEQFF.

The chain links TRBV11-2 to TRBJ1-5; possible D gene TRBD1, 5 bases. V dropped 6 bases and J dropped 6 bases, with 15 bases sitting between them. Germline V lookup: CDR1 SGHAT, CDR2 FQNNGV. The CDR3 is 14 amino acids. CDR3 sequence (DNA): TGTGCCAGCAGTCCGGCGGGGGTTGTTCAGCCCCAGCATTTT. It specifies CASSPAGVVQPQHF.

V is TRBV9 and J is TRBJ2-1, with D perhaps matching TRBD2 (5 bases). In germline, CDR1 is SGDLS, CDR2 YYNGEE. This CDR3 contains 13 residues. Trimming removed 0 bases at V and 9 bases at J, with 10 bases between. The CDR3 protein is CASSVELTSEQFF. The CDR3 DNA follows: TGTGCCAGCAGCGTAGAACTAACTAGTGAGCAGTTCTTC.

This clone was seen a handful of times. The V gene is TRBV3-1 (or the pseudogene TRBV3-2), the J gene TRBJ1-3; possible D gene TRBD1, 6 bases. CDR3 length equals 18 residues. Per the germline V gene, CDR1 is LGHDT and CDR2 is YNNKEL (reference sequence). V lost 1 base and J lost 3, with 19 bases in between. This chain's CDR3 is CASSQGGGWGTGGNTIYF. The CDR3 DNA is TGTGCCAGCAGCCAAGGAGGGGGTTGGGGGACCGGTGGAAACACCATATATTTT.

J is TRBJ1-1 and V is TRBV6-1; 12 bases fit TRBD1. This CDR3 contains 16 residues. Trimming took 4 bases from V and 4 from J; bases not matched to a gene: 7. In germline, CDR1 is MNHNS, CDR2 SASEGT. The CDR3 DNA reads as TGTGCCAGCAGTGCCCGGGACAGGGGGCTATCCACTGAAGCTTTCTTT. It is translated as CASSARDRGLSTEAFF.

This rearrangement joins TRBV3-1 (or the pseudogene TRBV3-2) to TRBJ1-4; 7 bases line up with TRBD1. J gave up 8 bases and V 2 bases, and 8 bases lay outside the gene matches. The CDR3 sequence is 15 residues long. Germline V CDR1 and CDR2: LGHDT, YNNKEL (reference sequence). The CDR3 is CASSQYDREGEKLFF. In DNA, the CDR3 is TGTGCCAGCAGCCAATACGACAGGGAAGGCGAAAAACTGTTTTTT.

The V and J genes are TRBV18 and TRBJ1-4; D ambiguous. CDR1 KGHSH and CDR2 LQKENI come from the germline V gene. CDR3 length: 13 residues. V was trimmed by 6 bases and J by 8 bases, leaving 13 bases between them. The CDR3 sequence: CASSWRGEEKLFF. CDR3 DNA: TGTGCCAGCTCTTGGAGAGGAGAGGAAAAACTGTTTTTT.

The gene calls are TRBV10-3 and TRBJ2-5, with 8 bases aligning to TRBD2. This CDR3 contains 15 residues. Losses at the gene ends were 10 bases for V and 2 bases for J; bases not matched to a gene: 12. Looked up from germline, CDR1 is ENHRY and CDR2 is SYGVKD. CDR3 DNA sequence: TGTGCCACCACGGGAGGGCTAGCGCGTCAAGAGACCCAGTACTTC. Translated, it gives CATTGGLARQETQYF.

V usage is TRBV7-9 and J usage is TRBJ2-2; 9 bases fit TRBD2. Unmatched junction bases numbered 4, after V lost 5 bases and J lost 0 bases. The CDR3 loop spans 16 amino acids. Germline CDR1 SEHNR, CDR2 FQNEAQ (reference sequence). CDR3 protein: CASSQRLAANTGELFF. The DNA for the CDR3 is TGTGCCAGCAGCCAACGACTAGCGGCGAACACCGGGGAGCTGTTTTTT.

The CDR3 sequence: CASSEGRGWSQPQHF. The CDR3 DNA sequence: TGTGCCAGCAGTGAGGGAAGGGGCTGGAGTCAGCCCCAGCATTTT. This sequence joins TRBV6-1 and TRBJ1-5; tentative D call: TRBD1 (5 bases). V was cut by 3 bases and J by 6 bases, with 15 bases left in between. This CDR3 spans 15 amino acids. Germline CDR1 reads MNHNS; CDR2 reads SASEGT.

With regard to this clone: A read error may account for a junction end that differs from germline. The J gene is TRBJ2-2, the V gene TRBV7-7; tentatively, D is TRBD2 (5 bases). Germline lookup yields CDR1 SSHAT and CDR2 FNYEAQ (reference sequence). The CDR3 has 14 amino acids. CDR3 in amino acids: CASSLDGVTGELFF. CDR3 coding DNA: TGTGCTAGCAGCTTAGACGGGGTAACCGGGGAGCTGTTTTTT.

This sequence joins TRBV27 and TRBJ2-7, with TRBD2 matching over 16 bases. The germline gives CDR1 MNHEY, CDR2 SMNVEV (reference sequence). Trimming removed 6 bases from V and 5 bases from J; junction bases left unmatched: 10. The CDR3 runs 17 residues. The CDR3 DNA is TGTGCCAGCAGGCTCCTCTCGGGACTAGCGGGAGGGAACGAGCAGTACTTC. It codes for CASRLLSGLAGGNEQYF.

Only one count was recorded for this clone. At one end the junction does not follow the germline gene, possibly because of a read error. CDR3 region: CASSAGLGGGEQFF. Written as DNA, the CDR3 is TGTGCTAGCAGCGCAGGACTAGGTGGGGGTGAGCAGTTCTTC. The gene calls are TRBV7-7 and TRBJ2-1; the match to TRBD2 covers 7 bases. The germline gives CDR1 SSHAT, CDR2 FNYEAQ (reference sequence). This CDR3 region has 14 residues. The full variable domain, with the rest looked up from reference TRBV7-7 and TRBJ2-1, is GAGVSQSPRYKVTKRGQDVTLRCDPISSHATLYWYQQALGQGPEFLTYFNYEAQPDKSGLPSDRFSAERPEGSISTLTIQRTEQRDSAMYRCASSAGLGGGEQFFGPGTRLTVL.

This sequence joins TRBV24-1 and TRBJ2-3; D not resolved. The CDR3 length is 14 residues. Germline CDR1 KGHDR, CDR2 SFDVKD. Deletions cut 4 bases from V and 1 base from J, with 8 bases between. The CDR3 nucleotides are TGTGCCACCAGTGACGTACGGGGCACAGATACGCAGTATTTT. Translating gives CATSDVRGTDTQYF.

The J gene is TRBJ2-1, the V gene TRBV5-1; tentatively, D is TRBD1 (6 bases). The CDR3 length is 14 residues. The ends were cut back, 0 bases at V and 7 bases at J, with 11 bases in the middle. Germline V gene lookup returns CDR1 SGHRS and CDR2 YFSETQ. Here the CDR3 reads CASSLGIQGNEQFF. CDR3 nucleotides: TGCGCCAGCAGCTTGGGAATACAGGGAAATGAGCAGTTCTTC.